Each of the 19 T cell receptor beta chains below was sequenced from the same sample in a study of blood T cell repertoires in COVID-19. Sequencing was performed with immunoSEQ multiplex PCR; in TCRdb, only in-frame clones are kept and a portion is missing. The table lists about 230,000 clones, around 82% of them singletons. The sequenced sample consisted of peripheral blood. All receptors derive from a man of 80 years or more with acute or convalescent COVID-19.

This clone occurred a few times. The chain has TRBV11-3 and TRBJ2-1; 7 nucleotides align to TRBD1. V trimming: 8 bases; J trimming: 6 bases; junction bases outside the gene matches: 7. Germline CDR1 is SGHNT and CDR2 is YENEEA. The CDR3 is 13 residues long. CDR3 sequence (DNA): TGTGCCAGCTCACCCGACAGGGCCAATGAGCAGTTCTTC. Encoded protein: CASSPDRANEQFF.

CDR3 DNA: TGCAGTGCTAGTCGTGGGGGGTATGACAATGAGCAGTTCTTC. This translates into CSASRGGYDNEQFF. This chain uses TRBV20-1 with TRBJ2-1; tentative D call: TRBD2 (6 bases). Germline V lookup: CDR1 DFQATT, CDR2 SNEGSKA (reference sequence). The CDR3 is 14 residues long. V was pared by 3 bases and J by 5 bases, with 14 bases between.

This chain connects TRBV9 to TRBJ2-3; D perhaps matches TRBD1 (5 bases). Trimming took off 0 bases at V and 5 bases at J, with 10 bases between the two ends. This CDR3 region has 14 residues. The germline CDR1 and CDR2 sequences are SGDLS and YYNGEE. The CDR3 nucleotides read TGTGCCAGCAGCGTAGGTAGCAGGGAAGATACGCAGTATTTT. Translated, it gives CASSVGSREDTQYF.

The genes are TRBV4-1 and TRBJ2-5, with TRBD1 matching over 9 bases. The CDR3 length is 16 residues. J was trimmed by 4 bases and V by 1 base; bases with no gene match: 7. Germline V gene sequence: CDR1 MGHRA, CDR2 YSYEKL. The CDR3 DNA is TGCGCCAGCAGCCAAGTTTTCACAGGGGGCACAGAGACCCAGTACTTC. Translated: CASSQVFTGGTETQYF.

V is TRBV15 and J is TRBJ2-3, with 11 bases lining up with TRBD2. V gave up 6 bases and J gave up 3 bases; unmatched junction bases: 5. CDR1 and CDR2 from the germline V gene are LNHNV and YYDKDF (reference sequence). The CDR3 spans 15 residues. The CDR3 loop is CATSNRLAGTDTQYF. In nucleotides, the CDR3 is TGTGCCACCAGTAATCGACTAGCGGGAACAGATACGCAGTATTTT.

V and J are TRBV7-3 and TRBJ1-1; unclear D gene. V dropped 6 bases and J dropped 1 base, with 12 bases sitting between them. Per germline, CDR1 SGHTA and CDR2 FQGTGA. The CDR3 runs to 14 residues. Here the CDR3 DNA reads TGTGCCAGCAGTCCGACTGATAAGAACACTGAAGCTTTCTTT. Translation: CASSPTDKNTEAFF.

The J gene is TRBJ2-7, the V gene TRBV7-6; the match to TRBD1 covers 8 bases. Losses at the gene ends were 0 bases for V and 0 bases for J; bases not matched to a gene: 1. CDR1 is SGHVS and CDR2 is FNYEAQ in the germline V gene. There are 15 residues in the CDR3. The CDR3 DNA sequence: TGTGCCAGCAGCTTAGCGGGGACAGGCTCCTACGAGCAGTACTTC. Protein product: CASSLAGTGSYEQYF.

This chain joins TRBV6-2 or TRBV6-3 and TRBJ2-3; 11 nucleotides line up with TRBD2. Germline assignment: CDR1 MNHEY and CDR2 SVGEGT. The CDR3 is made up of 16 amino acids. Trimming at V came to 2 bases and at J to 2 bases, leaving 3 bases not matched to a gene. CDR3 region: CASSYTSGGPTDTQYF. Written as DNA, the CDR3 is TGTGCCAGCAGTTACACTAGCGGGGGCCCCACAGATACGCAGTATTTT.

The chain combines TRBV5-1 with TRBJ2-7; 9 bases map to TRBD2. The junction had 10 bases not matched to a gene; V was cut back by 0 bases and J by 3 bases. Germline V gene lookup returns CDR1 SGHRS and CDR2 YFSETQ. There are 17 residues in the CDR3. This CDR3 reads CASSLAGSSGAGYEQYF. CDR3 nucleotide sequence: TGCGCCAGCAGCTTGGCGGGGTCTAGCGGGGCGGGCTACGAGCAGTACTTC. Filled out from reference TRBV5-1 and TRBJ2-7, the complete variable domain reads KAGVTQTPRYLIKTRGQQVTLSCSPISGHRSVSWYQQTPGQGLQFLFEYFSETQRNKGNFPGRFSGRQFSNSRSEMNVSTLELGDSALYLCASSLAGSSGAGYEQYFGPGTRLTVT.

This chain uses TRBV2 with TRBJ1-1, with TRBD1 identical over 8 bases. The trim removed 3 bases at V and 2 bases at J, leaving 14 bases unmatched. From germline, CDR1 is SNHLY and CDR2 FYNNEI. CDR3 length: 18 residues. This CDR3 is CASSDGSWSGGLNTEAFF. The CDR3 coding sequence is TGTGCCAGCAGTGACGGGAGCTGGTCAGGGGGCTTAAACACTGAAGCTTTCTTT. Looking up the rest from reference TRBV2 and TRBJ1-1 gives the full variable domain: EPEVTQTPSHQVTQMGQEVILRCVPISNHLYFYWYRQILGQKVEFLVSFYNNEISEKSEIFDDQFSVERPDGSNFTLKIRSTKLEDSAMYFCASSDGSWSGGLNTEAFFGQGTRLTVV.

This chain connects TRBV23-1 to TRBJ2-5; 10 bases fit TRBD2. TRBV23-1 carries the ORF label, with uncertain function. V lost 0 bases to trimming and J lost 5 bases; unmatched junction nucleotides: 6. CDR3 length equals 16 residues. The CDR3 is CASSQSRGAGGETQYF. The CDR3 DNA is TGCGCCAGCAGTCAATCGCGGGGAGCGGGAGGGGAGACCCAGTACTTC.

The V gene is TRBV19, the J gene TRBJ1-3; D remains unclear. The CDR3 spans 16 residues. CDR1 and CDR2 (germline): LNHDA, SQIVND (reference sequence). Trimming took off 0 bases at V and 3 bases at J, with 12 bases between the two ends. The CDR3 reads CASSIDLFRGGNTIYF. DNA for the CDR3: TGTGCCAGTAGTATAGACCTTTTTCGAGGTGGAAACACCATATATTTT. Full variable domain (remainder filled in from reference TRBV19 and TRBJ1-3): DGGITQSPKYLFRKEGQNVTLSCEQNLNHDAMYWYRQDPGQGLRLIYYSQIVNDFQKGDIAEGYSVSREKKESFPLTVTSAQKNPTAFYLCASSIDLFRGGNTIYFGEGSWLTVV.

V gene TRBV6-6 combines with J gene TRBJ2-1; 8 positions agree with TRBD2. Germline trimming cut 4 bases from V and 7 bases from J; bases unmatched to any gene: 9. Per germline, CDR1 MNHNY and CDR2 SVGAGI (reference sequence). CDR3 size: 15 residues. The CDR3 protein is CASSWPGRGLNEQFF. Written as DNA, the CDR3 is TGTGCCAGCAGTTGGCCCGGGAGGGGTCTAAATGAGCAGTTCTTC.

V usage is TRBV19 and J usage is TRBJ2-1; D might be TRBD1 (6 bases). Trimming stripped 4 bases from V and 6 bases from J, with 22 bases between. Per the germline V gene, CDR1 is LNHDA and CDR2 is SQIVND (reference sequence). The CDR3 loop spans 17 amino acids. CDR3 region: CASSTWLATGQFNEQFF. DNA for the CDR3: TGTGCCAGTAGTACTTGGTTAGCCACAGGACAGTTCAATGAGCAGTTCTTC.

The chain links TRBV28 to TRBJ2-5, with 7 bases matching TRBD1. V lost 6 bases, J lost 4 bases, and 11 bases stayed unmatched. CDR1 and CDR2 (germline): MDHEN, SYDVKM. CDR3 length: 15 amino acids. In DNA form, the CDR3 reads TGTGCCAGCAGCCCTGGTATGAGGGGGCGAGAGACCCAGTACTTC. Its protein product is CASSPGMRGRETQYF. The whole variable domain, remainder taken from reference TRBV28 and TRBJ2-5, is DVKVTQSSRYLVKRTGEKVFLECVQDMDHENMFWYRQDPGLGLRLIYFSYDVKMKEKGDIPEGYSVSREKKERFSLILESASTNQTSMYLCASSPGMRGRETQYFGPGTRLLVL.

This clone has just a few counts. The chain links TRBV3-1 (or the pseudogene TRBV3-2) to TRBJ2-1; 10 bases are shared with TRBD2. There are 15 residues in the CDR3. With V trimmed by 2 bases and J by 9 bases, 7 bases remained unmatched. Germline loops: CDR1 LGHDT, CDR2 YNNKEL (reference sequence). The CDR3: CASSQSQVAGGEQFF. CDR3 bases: TGTGCCAGCAGCCAAAGCCAGGTAGCGGGAGGTGAGCAGTTCTTC.

CDR3 in amino acids: CASSLFVSNEQFF. In DNA form, the CDR3 reads TGTGCCAGCAGCTTGTTTGTATCCAATGAGCAGTTCTTC. The chain carries TRBV5-4 and TRBJ2-1; D not certain. The CDR3 is 13 residues long. Germline lookup yields CDR1 SGHNT and CDR2 YYREEE (reference sequence). Trimming took 1 base from V and 6 from J, leaving 8 bases between them.

The chain is built from TRBV5-1 and TRBJ2-7, with D possibly TRBD1 on 6 matching bases. This CDR3 is built from 16 residues. Deletions cut 7 bases from V and 0 bases from J, with 20 bases between. The germline CDR1 and CDR2 sequences are SGHRS and YFSETQ. The CDR3 coding sequence is TGCGCCAGCCCCTTGAGGGCAGGGGTCAGCTCCTACGAGCAGTACTTC. It codes for CASPLRAGVSSYEQYF.

V is TRBV6-6 and J is TRBJ2-7; a weak D match, TRBD2 (5 bases). Germline V gene lookup returns CDR1 MNHNY and CDR2 SVGAGI (reference sequence). The CDR3 is made up of 13 amino acids. V dropped 5 bases and J dropped 4 bases, with 12 bases sitting between them. The DNA of the CDR3 is TGTGCCAGCAGTCCAGAGGGTCTGTACGAGCAGTACTTC. Protein sequence: CASSPEGLYEQYF.